These 9 T cell receptor beta chains originate from one sample sequenced in a study of shared clonotypes between healthy human individuals. Here immunoSEQ multiplex PCR was the method, and the copy in TCRdb shows in-frame clones only, minus some. The top ten hold 0.1% to 0.15% of the sample, which has about 2 million clones, 95% seen once. Material for sequencing was naive CD4+ T cells sorted from blood. The subset here: CD45RA+ positively selected. The receptor set was obtained from a man between 18 and 29 years old in good health.

This clone was seen only once. V usage is TRBV28 and J usage is TRBJ2-2; 9 bases fit TRBD1. Germline values: CDR1 MDHEN, CDR2 SYDVKM. V gave up 2 bases and J gave up 6 bases; unmatched junction bases: 4. CDR3 length: 15 amino acids. This CDR3 is CASSLRTGVAGELFF. The CDR3 DNA reads TGTGCCAGCAGTTTAAGGACAGGGGTCGCCGGGGAGCTGTTTTTT.

As regards this clone: This may be a read error, as it is one base from a much larger clone. In the same sample, other DNA sequences code for this CDR3. V gene TRBV5-4 combines with J gene TRBJ1-5; no definite D call. Trimming took off 0 bases at V and 4 bases at J, with 2 bases between the two ends. Germline V CDR1 and CDR2: SGHNT, YYREEE (reference sequence). CDR3 size: 12 residues. For the CDR3, the DNA is TGTGCCAGCAGCTTGGGGAATCAGCCCCAGCATTTT. It translates to CASSLGNQPQHF.

V gene TRBV19 combines with J gene TRBJ1-2, with D tentatively TRBD1 (5 bases). Deletions cut 1 base from V and 4 bases from J, with 10 bases between. The CDR3 runs 14 residues. Germline V CDR1 and CDR2: LNHDA, SQIVND (reference sequence). The CDR3 bases are TGTGCCAGTAGTATAGCCAGGGCGGGCTATGGCTACACCTTC. This codes for CASSIARAGYGYTF.

Only one count was recorded for this clone. The V call is TRBV30, the J call TRBJ1-1; D call uncertain. Looked up from germline, CDR1 is GTSNPN and CDR2 is SVGIG (reference sequence). Deletions cut 3 bases from V and 2 bases from J, with 10 bases between. The CDR3 runs 13 residues. The CDR3 coding sequence is TGTGCCTGGAGCCCGGGGATTAACACTGAAGCTTTCTTT. Translation: CAWSPGINTEAFF.

Remarks on this clone: Other DNA sequences from this sample encode an identical CDR3 as well. The CDR3: CATSRDRSSYEQYF. CDR3 bases: TGTGCCACCAGCAGGGACAGAAGCTCCTACGAGCAGTACTTC. The rearrangement links TRBV15 to TRBJ2-7, with D possibly being TRBD1 (6 bases). Trimming removed 3 bases from V and 0 bases from J, with 9 bases in between. The CDR3 extends over 14 amino acids. In germline, CDR1 is LNHNV, CDR2 YYDKDF (reference sequence).

The chain employs TRBV7-9 and TRBJ1-1; D might be TRBD1 (5 bases). Germline V lookup: CDR1 SEHNR, CDR2 FQNEAQ (reference sequence). V lost 11 bases and J lost 4, with 26 bases in between. The CDR3 has 16 residues. In nucleotides, the CDR3 is TGTGCCTCCTTATCAGGAGGATGGACAAGTCGCACTGAAGCTTTCTTT. Its protein is CASLSGGWTSRTEAFF. The full variable domain, in which reference TRBV7-9 and TRBJ1-1 provide the parts outside the CDR3, is DTGVSQNPRHKITKRGQNVTFRCDPISEHNRLYWYRQTLGQGPEFLTYFQNEAQLEKSRLLSDRFSAERPKGSFSTLEIQRTEQGDSAMYLCASLSGGWTSRTEAFFGQGTRLTVV.

The gene calls are TRBV28 and TRBJ2-6; tentative D call: TRBD1 (6 bases). The length of the CDR3 is 16 residues. Trimming stripped 6 bases from V and 0 bases from J, with 12 bases between. From germline, CDR1 is MDHEN and CDR2 SYDVKM. CDR3 nucleotide sequence: TGTGCCAGCAGCTCCAGGGGTATCTCTGGGGCCAACGTCCTGACTTTC. The encoded protein is CASSSRGISGANVLTF.

This chain links TRBV18 with TRBJ1-4; the D gene is possibly TRBD1 (5 bases). The CDR3 has 14 amino acids. Germline CDR1 reads KGHSH; CDR2 reads LQKENI. V lost 3 bases and J 7 bases, leaving 12 bases between the germline ends. CDR3 in amino acids: CASSPGGASEKLFF. DNA for the CDR3: TGTGCCAGCTCACCGGGAGGGGCAAGTGAAAAACTGTTTTTT.

The chain employs TRBV6-4 and TRBJ2-3; 9 bases line up with TRBD1. Germline CDR1 reads MRHNA; CDR2 reads SNTAGT. This CDR3 has 14 amino acids. Trimming cost V 6 bases and J 2 bases; bases outside gene matches: 3. The CDR3 coding sequence is TGTGCCAGCAGCCGGGACAGGGCCACAGATACGCAGTATTTT. Amino acid sequence: CASSRDRATDTQYF.